These T cell receptor beta chains were read from a single sample in a study of blood T cell repertoires in COVID-19. TCRdb keeps only in-frame clones here, not all; method: immunoSEQ multiplex PCR. The profile shows 350,000 or so clones, 88% of them singletons. The sequenced material came from PBMCs or T cells enriched from blood (not recorded which). Receptors were obtained from a woman aged 25 to 39 who had been exposed to COVID-19. The CDR3 runs from the conserved cysteine through the conserved F or W. Each record gives: CDR3 length, V gene, clone size, J gene, D gene, CDR3 DNA, CDR3 protein. The D gene is left open where the match is weak. Some rows mark clone size as missing; the rest say once, few, many or name a class of expanded clone.

18,TRBV7-8,.,TRBJ2-7,TRBD2,TGTGCCAGCAGCTTAGAAGGGAGACTAGCGGTACCTTCCTACGAGCAGTACTTC,CASSLEGRLAVPSYEQYF
16,TRBV18,.,TRBJ1-5,.,TGTGCCAGCTCACCACCGGGTGGGGGCGACAATCAGCCCCAGCATTTT,CASSPPGGGDNQPQHF
15,TRBV5-1,.,TRBJ1-4,.,TGCGCCAGCAGCCTCCGGGCAGGGGCTAATGAAAAACTGTTTTTT,CASSLRAGANEKLFF
18,TRBV5-1,.,TRBJ1-5,.,TGCGCCAGCAGCGGTGGGGTAGGGGGTTCGTATAGCAATCAGCCCCAGCATTTT,CASSGGVGGSYSNQPQHF
13,TRBV5-1,once,TRBJ1-1,TRBD1,TGCGCCAGCAGCTGGACAGGGAGAACTGAAGCTTTCTTT,CASSWTGRTEAFF
15,TRBV30,.,TRBJ2-3,TRBD2,TGTGCCTGGAGTGTACGGAGCGGGAGAGCAGATACGCAGTATTTT,CAWSVRSGRADTQYF
18,TRBV6-6,.,TRBJ1-2,.,TGTGCCAGCAGCCGAGTCGGGTTACAGGGTGCTTTAGGGTATGGCTACACCTTC,CASSRVGLQGALGYGYTF
12,TRBV28,.,TRBJ1-1,.,TGTGCCAGCAGTCTCCGGGGCACTGAAGCTTTCTTT,CASSLRGTEAFF
16,TRBV16,.,TRBJ1-2,.,TGTGCCAGCAGCCAATCAATAGGTCAGGGTAACTATGGCTACACCTTC,CASSQSIGQGNYGYTF
15,TRBV23-1,.,TRBJ2-5,TRBD1,TGCGCCAGCAGTCAAGGGGACAGGGGGAGGGAGACCCAGTACTTC,CASSQGDRGRETQYF
14,TRBV30,.,TRBJ1-3,TRBD1,TGTGCCTGGAGTGTAGGGACAGCTGGAAACACCATATATTTT,CAWSVGTAGNTIYF
15,TRBV9,.,TRBJ1-6,.,TGTGCCAGCAGCGTAGGGCCAGGTGGCAATTCACCCCTCCACTTT,CASSVGPGGNSPLHF
17,TRBV9,.,TRBJ2-2,TRBD2,TGTGCCAGCAGCGTAGGAGGACTAGCGGGAGTAGCCGGGGAGCTGTTTTTT,CASSVGGLAGVAGELFF
15,TRBV18,few,TRBJ2-3,TRBD2,TGTGCCAGCTCACTTCCTAGCGGATACACAGATACGCAGTATTTT,CASSLPSGYTDTQYF
14,TRBV30,.,TRBJ1-1,TRBD1,TGTGCCTGGAGTGGAGCAGGGGGCAACACTGAAGCTTTCTTT,CAWSGAGGNTEAFF
13,TRBV27,.,TRBJ2-4,.,TGTGCCAGCAGTTTGCACAGGGTACACATTCAGTACTTC,CASSLHRVHIQYF
16,TRBV6-2/TRBV6-3,.,TRBJ2-1,TRBD2,TGTGCCAGCAGTAGGGCCGGGACTAGTTCTGTTGGTGAGCAGTTCTTC,CASSRAGTSSVGEQFF
14,TRBV7-3,.,TRBJ2-5,TRBD2,TGTGCCAGCAGCCCAGCGGGAGCGAGAGAGACCCAGTACTTC,CASSPAGARETQYF
15,TRBV7-9,.,TRBJ1-2,.,TGTGCCAGCAGTACCAACCGAGGTCGGGTTGGGGGCTACACCTTC,CASSTNRGRVGGYTF
15,TRBV10-2,.,TRBJ2-2,TRBD1,TGCGCCAGCACCTCAGGGGGCGCGGGCACCGGGGAGCTGTTTTTT,CASTSGGAGTGELFF
20,TRBV19,few,TRBJ1-5,TRBD1,TGTGCCAGTAGTGGCCGGGACAGGGGGCGCGTATATTCTAGCAATCAGCCCCAGCATTTT,CASSGRDRGRVYSSNQPQHF
18,TRBV6-1,.,TRBJ2-3,TRBD2,TGTGCCAGCAGTGAAGCCGCTCTAACTAGCGGGAGCACAGATACGCAGTATTTT,CASSEAALTSGSTDTQYF
14,TRBV29-1,.,TRBJ2-3,TRBD2,TGCAGCGCTCTAGCGGGACTCCTTTGGGATACGCAGTATTTT,CSALAGLLWDTQYF